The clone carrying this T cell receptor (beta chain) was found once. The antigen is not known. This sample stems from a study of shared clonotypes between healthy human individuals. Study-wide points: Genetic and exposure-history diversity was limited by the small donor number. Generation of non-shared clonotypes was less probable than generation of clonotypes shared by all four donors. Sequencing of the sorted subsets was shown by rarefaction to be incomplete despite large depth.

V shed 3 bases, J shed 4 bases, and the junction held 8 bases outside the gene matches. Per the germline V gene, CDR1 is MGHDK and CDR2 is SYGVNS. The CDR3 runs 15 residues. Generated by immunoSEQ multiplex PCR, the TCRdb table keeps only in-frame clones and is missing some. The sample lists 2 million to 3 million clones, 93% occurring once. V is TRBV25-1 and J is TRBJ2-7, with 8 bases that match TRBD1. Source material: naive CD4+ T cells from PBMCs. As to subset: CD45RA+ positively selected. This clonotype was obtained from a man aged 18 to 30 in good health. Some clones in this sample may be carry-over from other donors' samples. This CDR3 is CASSDNDRGAYEQYF. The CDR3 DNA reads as TGTGCCAGCAGTGATAATGACAGGGGTGCTTACGAGCAGTACTTC.